The 30 T cell receptor beta chains listed next were all sequenced from one sample in a study of glioma-infiltrating T cells. Using RNA template, CDR3s of TCR alpha and beta were amplified with iRepertoire arm-PCR. TCRdb independently ran MiXCR on the multiplex PCR reads; one entry per CDR3 protein. The sample has 84,000 or so distinct CDR3 sequences, about 23% seen once; the top ten hold 6.7%. Input material: glioma tissue, nonneoplastic brain tissue, or PBMCs (not recorded which). All receptors derive from a human donor with low-grade glioma or glioblastoma, undergoing nonglioma brain surgery, or in good health (not recorded which).

Ten or more counts support this clonotype. The chain has TRBV19 and TRBJ2-7; D not resolved. This CDR3 is 15 amino acids long. V lost 0 bases to trimming and J lost 3 bases, with 12 bases between them. Germline lookup yields CDR1 LNHDA and CDR2 SQIVND (reference sequence). This CDR3 reads CASSIDSAGLYEQYF. CDR3 in DNA: TGTGCCAGTAGTATAGACAGTGCAGGTCTCTACGAGCAGTACTTC.

There are many counts of this clonotype. V is TRBV7-9 and J is TRBJ1-1; D is uncertain. V lost 2 bases and J 6 bases, leaving 4 bases between the germline ends. Germline CDR1 is SEHNR and CDR2 is FQNEAQ (reference sequence). The CDR3 has 11 residues. CDR3 loop: CASSLYPEAFF. The CDR3 coding sequence is TGTGCCAGCAGCTTATATCCTGAAGCTTTCTTT.

This rearrangement joins TRBV18 to TRBJ2-1; the match to TRBD1 covers 9 bases. V shed 0 bases and J 9 bases; nucleotides not matched to a gene: 9. The CDR3 is 16 residues long. Germline CDR1 KGHSH, CDR2 LQKENI. This CDR3 reads CASSPPGTGGKGEQFF. DNA for the CDR3: TGTGCCAGCTCACCACCGGGCACAGGGGGCAAGGGTGAGCAGTTCTTC.

The table lists this clonotype with a few counts. This chain links TRBV4-2 with TRBJ1-6; 9 nucleotides line up with TRBD1. V lost 0 bases, J lost 8 bases, and 5 bases stayed unmatched. Germline CDR1 LGHNA, CDR2 YNFKEQ. The CDR3 has 16 residues. Here the CDR3 reads CASSQDLGQGHSPLHF. Written as DNA, the CDR3 is TGTGCCAGCAGCCAAGATCTGGGACAGGGACATTCACCCCTCCACTTT.

This clonotype was found many times. The chain carries TRBV18 and TRBJ1-1; 9 bases fit TRBD1. The CDR3 is made up of 16 amino acids. Looked up from germline, CDR1 is KGHSH and CDR2 is LQKENI. The trim removed 2 bases at V and 6 bases at J, leaving 10 bases unmatched. This CDR3 reads CASSPKGTGTGAEAFF. CDR3 nucleotide sequence: TGTGCCAGCTCACCAAAGGGGACAGGGACGGGCGCTGAAGCTTTCTTT.

Here the CDR3 reads CASSLGGTGGAGYTF. CDR3 nucleotide sequence: TGTGCCAGCAGCTTAGGAGGGACAGGGGGCGCGGGCTACACCTTC. V usage is TRBV7-9 and J usage is TRBJ1-2; TRBD1 matches 12 bases. Germline V gene lookup returns CDR1 SEHNR and CDR2 FQNEAQ (reference sequence). The CDR3 contains 15 residues. With V trimmed by 1 base and J by 8 bases, 5 bases remained unmatched.

This clonotype was seen at least ten times. The rearrangement joins TRBV6-1 to TRBJ1-5; D is perhaps TRBD1 (6 bases). Germline values: CDR1 MNHNS, CDR2 SASEGT. The CDR3 contains 15 residues. The V and J ends lost 4 bases and 1 base respectively, with 11 bases between them. CDR3 loop: CASSVMGASNQPQHF. CDR3 DNA sequence: TGTGCCAGCAGTGTGATGGGGGCGAGCAATCAGCCCCAGCATTTT.

The CDR3 coding sequence is TGCAGTGCTAGGGGACTAGCGGGAGTTGAGACCCAGTACTTC. Translation: CSARGLAGVETQYF. This rearrangement joins TRBV20-1 to TRBJ2-5, with 14 bases that match TRBD2. The CDR3 contains 14 residues. CDR1 and CDR2 from the germline V gene are DFQATT and SNEGSKA (reference sequence). V was clipped by 3 bases and J by 5 bases; unmatched bases: 2.

This clonotype was seen many times. This chain uses TRBV29-1 with TRBJ1-1; the D is unclear. The germline gives CDR1 SQVTM, CDR2 ANQGSEA. Between the trimmed V and J ends, which lost 7 bases and 7 bases, there was a span of 13 bases. This CDR3 region has 11 residues. DNA of the CDR3: TGCAGCGGGGGATGGATGGATGAAGCTTTCTTT. This codes for CSGGWMDEAFF. The full variable domain, rest sourced from reference TRBV29-1 and TRBJ1-1, is SAVISQKPSRDICQRGTSLTIQCQVDSQVTMMFWYRQQPGQSLTLIATANQGSEATYESGFVIDKFPISRPNLTFSTLTVSNMSPEDSSIYLCSGGWMDEAFFGQGTRLTVV.

A word on this clonotype: A single base separates this from a much larger clone, so it may be a read error. The V and J genes are TRBV19 and TRBJ1-5; 8 bases agree with TRBD1. The CDR3 consists of 14 residues. Germline V gene sequence: CDR1 LNHDA, CDR2 SQIVND (reference sequence). CDR3 in amino acids: CAGSWGQVNQPQHF. Written as DNA, the CDR3 is TGTGCCGGTAGTTGGGGACAGGTCAATCAGCCCCAGCATTTT. The whole variable domain, remainder taken from reference TRBV19 and TRBJ1-5, is DGGITQSPKYLFRKEGQNVTLSCEQNLNHDAMYWYRQDPGQGLRLIYYSQIVNDFQKGDIAEGYSVSREKKESFPLTVTSAQKNPTAFYLCAGSWGQVNQPQHFGDGTRLSIL.

This clonotype was seen ten or more times. The chain recombines TRBV7-2 with TRBJ1-2; a weak D match, TRBD1 (6 bases). The length of the CDR3 is 14 residues. V lost 5 bases to trimming and J lost 4 bases, with 14 bases between them. Germline lookup yields CDR1 SGHTA and CDR2 FQGNSA. The CDR3 here is CASSPDDRPYGYTF. In DNA form, the CDR3 reads TGTGCCAGCAGCCCCGACGACAGGCCCTATGGCTACACCTTC.

This clonotype was detected ten times or more. The chain combines TRBV27 with TRBJ1-4; TRBD1 matches at 9 bases. The length of the CDR3 is 14 residues. J gave up 6 bases and V 6 bases, and 5 bases lay outside the gene matches. From germline, CDR1 is MNHEY and CDR2 SMNVEV (reference sequence). The CDR3 DNA is TGTGCCAGCAGGGACAGGGGACCCTATGAAAAACTGTTTTTT. Translation: CASRDRGPYEKLFF.

Details on this clonotype: This may come from a read error, since a much larger clone is one base off. V is TRBV6-2 or TRBV6-3 and J is TRBJ2-3; perhaps TRBD2 as D (5 bases). CDR3 size: 12 residues. Trimming took 5 bases from V and 4 from J, leaving 7 bases between them. Germline V gene data show CDR1 as MNHEY and CDR2 as SVGEGT. Written as DNA, the CDR3 is TGTGCCAGCAGTACCGGGGCAGATACGCAGTATTTT. This gives the protein CASSTGADTQYF.

The chain couples TRBV19 to TRBJ2-3; a possible D gene is TRBD2 (6 bases). Germline V CDR1 and CDR2: LNHDA, SQIVND (reference sequence). The length of the CDR3 is 15 residues. The V and J ends lost 6 bases and 2 bases respectively, with 15 bases between them. The CDR3 sequence: CASSASRDSTDTQYF. The CDR3, as DNA: TGTGCCAGTAGCGCCTCCCGGGACTCCACAGATACGCAGTATTTT.

The CDR3 loop is CASSILRDTEAFF. In DNA form, the CDR3 reads TGTGCCAGTAGTATATTACGGGACACTGAAGCTTTCTTT. The J gene is TRBJ1-1, the V gene TRBV19; no reliable D call. Trimming took off 2 bases at V and 3 bases at J, with 7 bases between the two ends. There are 13 residues in the CDR3. Germline values: CDR1 LNHDA, CDR2 SQIVND (reference sequence). The full variable domain, rest sourced from reference TRBV19 and TRBJ1-1, is DGGITQSPKYLFRKEGQNVTLSCEQNLNHDAMYWYRQDPGQGLRLIYYSQIVNDFQKGDIAEGYSVSREKKESFPLTVTSAQKNPTAFYLCASSILRDTEAFFGQGTRLTVV.

This clonotype was observed many times. This chain links TRBV3-1 with TRBJ1-2; possible D gene TRBD1, 5 bases. CDR1 is LGHDT, CDR2 YNNKEL, per germline (reference sequence). CDR3 size: 14 residues. V lost 1 base, J lost 6 bases, and 12 bases lay in between. CDR3 coding DNA: TGTGCCAGCAGCCAAGTTCGGGGGGGGGATGGCTACACCTTC. Residues: CASSQVRGGDGYTF.

This clonotype was observed at least ten times. The V and J genes are TRBV14 and TRBJ2-3; 7 bases are a match to TRBD2. The germline V gene encodes CDR1 SGHDN and CDR2 FVKESK. Trimming cost V 3 bases and J 0 bases; bases outside gene matches: 9. The CDR3 has 17 amino acids. DNA of the CDR3: TGTGCCAGCAGCCATTCATGGACTAGAACTAGCACAGATACGCAGTATTTT. Its translation is CASSHSWTRTSTDTQYF.

Remarks on this clonotype: This could be a read error, since a much larger clone is one nucleotide away. The chain couples TRBV6-2 or TRBV6-3 to TRBJ2-7, with 9 bases aligning to TRBD2. This CDR3 region has 14 residues. V gave up 6 bases and J gave up 3 bases; unmatched junction bases: 6. In germline, CDR1 is MNHEY, CDR2 SVGEGT. The CDR3 nucleotides read TGTGCCAGCAGCCAGAGGCGGGGGGGCTACGAGCAGTACTTC. It encodes CASSQRRGGYEQYF.

This clonotype was picked up many times. This chain joins TRBV27 and TRBJ2-3, with D perhaps matching TRBD1 or TRBD2 (5 bases each). The CDR3 spans 14 residues. The germline gives CDR1 MNHEY, CDR2 SMNVEV (reference sequence). Trimming left V 5 bases short and J 2 bases short, with 11 bases between. The CDR3 loop reads CASSRDGYTDTQYF. The CDR3 DNA reads as TGTGCCAGCAGTCGGGACGGATACACAGATACGCAGTATTTT.

This clonotype was counted at least ten times. This rearrangement joins TRBV2 to TRBJ2-5; D is possibly TRBD2 (5 bases). The CDR3 is 15 amino acids. Germline V gene sequence: CDR1 SNHLY, CDR2 FYNNEI. Trimming removed 8 bases at V and 6 bases at J, with 22 bases between. As DNA, the CDR3 is TGTGCCAGCGGTGTCGTCCTAGCCCGACGAAAGACCCAGTACTTC. The encoded protein is CASGVVLARRKTQYF.

In its sample, this clonotype is medium-sized (0.01 to 0.1%). V gene TRBV20-1 combines with J gene TRBJ2-7; tentatively, D is TRBD1 or TRBD2 (5 bases each). The CDR3 runs 13 residues. The V gene lost 5 bases and the J gene lost 3 bases, with 14 bases spanning the gap. Per germline, CDR1 DFQATT and CDR2 SNEGSKA (reference sequence). This CDR3 is CSASRDRGYEQYF. The CDR3 bases are TGCAGTGCTTCCCGGGACCGCGGCTACGAGCAGTACTTC.

This clonotype counts as medium-sized. This chain uses TRBV7-8 with TRBJ2-2, with 9 bases fitting TRBD1. V shed 10 bases and J 5 bases; nucleotides not matched to a gene: 11. Germline CDR1 is SGHVS and CDR2 is FQNEAQ. The CDR3 has 15 amino acids. CDR3: CATTAGTGKTGELFF. In nucleotides, the CDR3 is TGTGCCACAACCGCCGGGACAGGGAAAACCGGGGAGCTGTTTTTT.

This clonotype was detected many times. The chain joins TRBV24-1 to TRBJ1-2; TRBD1 matches at 8 bases. This CDR3 is 13 amino acids long. CDR1 and CDR2 (germline): KGHDR, SFDVKD. Trimming took 8 bases from V and 4 from J; bases not matched to a gene: 5. The CDR3 DNA is TGTGCCACCATCAGGGGGCAGTGCTATGGCTACACCTTC. Translation gives CATIRGQCYGYTF.

This clonotype came up a few times. The chain carries TRBV7-2 and TRBJ2-7; D is unresolved. CDR1 is SGHTA and CDR2 is FQGNSA in the germline V gene. V lost 1 base and J lost 6, with 7 bases in between. This CDR3 has 12 residues. The CDR3 sequence: CASSLDFGEQYF. CDR3 DNA: TGTGCCAGCAGCTTAGACTTCGGCGAGCAGTACTTC.

In its sample, this clonotype was seen many times. The chain carries TRBV7-9 and TRBJ2-5, with D possibly being TRBD1 or TRBD2 (6 bases each). CDR1 SEHNR and CDR2 FQNEAQ come from the germline V gene (reference sequence). V was cut by 4 bases and J by 5 bases, with 17 bases left in between. The CDR3 loop spans 15 amino acids. CDR3 sequence: CASSSPGARGETQYF. CDR3 coding DNA: TGTGCCAGCAGCTCCCCGGGGGCCAGAGGCGAGACCCAGTACTTC.

J is TRBJ2-3 and V is TRBV7-6; 7 nucleotides line up with TRBD2. The CDR3 has 16 amino acids. Germline CDR1 SGHVS, CDR2 FNYEAQ. V dropped 7 bases and J dropped 1; count of bases not matched to a gene: 11. CDR3 sequence: CASTPEALAGTDTQYF. CDR3 sequence (DNA): TGTGCCAGCACCCCCGAAGCGCTAGCGGGCACAGATACGCAGTATTTT.

There are many counts of this clonotype. V is TRBV20-1 and J is TRBJ1-1; D ambiguous. The V and J ends lost 4 bases and 4 bases respectively, with 10 bases between them. The germline V gene encodes CDR1 DFQATT and CDR2 SNEGSKA (reference sequence). CDR3 length: 12 amino acids. CDR3 amino acids: CSAIGGATEAFF. As DNA, the CDR3 is TGCAGTGCTATCGGAGGTGCCACTGAAGCTTTCTTT.

There are many counts of this clonotype. The rearrangement links TRBV5-1 to TRBJ1-2; the match to TRBD1 covers 7 bases. Germline V gene sequence: CDR1 SGHRS, CDR2 YFSETQ. V gave up 4 bases and J gave up 1 base; unmatched junction bases: 10. The CDR3 length is 16 residues. CDR3 sequence: CASSLHRDSLNYGYTF. CDR3 nucleotide sequence: TGCGCCAGCAGCCTTCACCGGGACAGCCTTAACTATGGCTACACCTTC.

In its sample, this clonotype was seen many times. The chain combines TRBV20-1 with TRBJ2-7; no definite D call. This CDR3 contains 12 residues. Germline V gene lookup returns CDR1 DFQATT and CDR2 SNEGSKA (reference sequence). The ends were cut back, 0 bases at V and 5 bases at J, with 8 bases in the middle. DNA for the CDR3: TGCAGTGCTAGAGAATTTAGGGACGAGCAGTACTTC. As protein: CSAREFRDEQYF.

For this clonotype: Just one base apart from a much larger clone, this may be a read error. This chain links TRBV6-6 with TRBJ2-1, with 9 nucleotides matching TRBD2. Looked up from germline, CDR1 is MNHNY and CDR2 is SVGAGI (reference sequence). The CDR3 length is 16 residues. The CDR3 bases are TGTGCCAACAGTTACAGAGCGGGGGGTTTGTACAATGAGCAGTTCTTC. This codes for CANSYRAGGLYNEQFF.